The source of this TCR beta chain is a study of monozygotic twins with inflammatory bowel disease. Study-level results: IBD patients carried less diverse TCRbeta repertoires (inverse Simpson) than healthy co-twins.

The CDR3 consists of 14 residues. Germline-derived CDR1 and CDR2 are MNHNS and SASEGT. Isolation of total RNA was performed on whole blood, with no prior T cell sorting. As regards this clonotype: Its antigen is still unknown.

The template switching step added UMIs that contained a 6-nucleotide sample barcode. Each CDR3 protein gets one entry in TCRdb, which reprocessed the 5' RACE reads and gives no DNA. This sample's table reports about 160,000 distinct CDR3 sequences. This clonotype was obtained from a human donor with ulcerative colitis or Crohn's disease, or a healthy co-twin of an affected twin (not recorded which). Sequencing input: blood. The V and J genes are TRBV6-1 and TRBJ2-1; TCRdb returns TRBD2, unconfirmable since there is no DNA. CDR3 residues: CASRGTSGYNEQFF.